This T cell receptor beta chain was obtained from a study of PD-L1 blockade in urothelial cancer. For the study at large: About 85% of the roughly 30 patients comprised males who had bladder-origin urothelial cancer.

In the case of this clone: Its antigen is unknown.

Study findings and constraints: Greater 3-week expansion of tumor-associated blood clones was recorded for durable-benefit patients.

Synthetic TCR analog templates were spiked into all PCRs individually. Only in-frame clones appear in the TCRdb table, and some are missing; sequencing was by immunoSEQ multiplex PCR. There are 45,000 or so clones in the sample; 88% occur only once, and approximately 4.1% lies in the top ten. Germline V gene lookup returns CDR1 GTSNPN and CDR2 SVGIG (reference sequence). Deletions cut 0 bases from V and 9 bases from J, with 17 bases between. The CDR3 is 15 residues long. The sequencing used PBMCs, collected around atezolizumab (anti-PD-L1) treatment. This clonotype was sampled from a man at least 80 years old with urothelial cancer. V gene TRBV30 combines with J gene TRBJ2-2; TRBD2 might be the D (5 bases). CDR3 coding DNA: TGTGCCTGGAGTGTACCTTCCGCCTCTAGCAGGGAGCTGTTTTTT. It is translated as CAWSVPSASSRELFF.